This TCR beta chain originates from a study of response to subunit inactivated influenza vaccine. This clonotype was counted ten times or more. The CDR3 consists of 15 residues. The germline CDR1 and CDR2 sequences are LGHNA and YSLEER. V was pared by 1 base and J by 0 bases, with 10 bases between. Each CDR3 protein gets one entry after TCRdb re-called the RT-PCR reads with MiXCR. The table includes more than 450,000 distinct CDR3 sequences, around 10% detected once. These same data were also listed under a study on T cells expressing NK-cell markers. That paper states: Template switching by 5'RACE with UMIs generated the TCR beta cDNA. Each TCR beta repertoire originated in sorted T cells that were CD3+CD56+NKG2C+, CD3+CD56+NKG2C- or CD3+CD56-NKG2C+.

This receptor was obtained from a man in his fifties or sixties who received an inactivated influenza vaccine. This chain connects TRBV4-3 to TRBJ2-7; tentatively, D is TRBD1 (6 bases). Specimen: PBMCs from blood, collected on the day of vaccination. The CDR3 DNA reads TGCGCCAGCAGCCAAGGGGCGGACAGCTCCTACGAGCAGTACTTC. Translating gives CASSQGADSSYEQYF.